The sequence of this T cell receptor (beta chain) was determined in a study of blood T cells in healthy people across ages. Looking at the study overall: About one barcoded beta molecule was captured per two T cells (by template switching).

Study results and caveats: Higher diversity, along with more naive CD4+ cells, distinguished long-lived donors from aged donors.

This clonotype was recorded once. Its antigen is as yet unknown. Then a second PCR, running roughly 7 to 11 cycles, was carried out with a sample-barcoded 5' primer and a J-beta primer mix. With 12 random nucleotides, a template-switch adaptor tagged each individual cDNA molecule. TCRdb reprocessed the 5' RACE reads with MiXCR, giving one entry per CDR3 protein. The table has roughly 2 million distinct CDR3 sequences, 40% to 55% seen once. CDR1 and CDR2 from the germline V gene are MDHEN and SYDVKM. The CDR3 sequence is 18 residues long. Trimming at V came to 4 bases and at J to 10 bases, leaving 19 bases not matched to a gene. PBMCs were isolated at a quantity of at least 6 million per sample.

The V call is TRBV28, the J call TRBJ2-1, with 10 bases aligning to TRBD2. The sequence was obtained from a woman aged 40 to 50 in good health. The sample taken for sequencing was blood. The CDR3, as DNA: TGTGCCAGCAGTTACCCAGCGATGCAGCGGGGGGGATCCGGGGAGCAGTTCTTC. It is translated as CASSYPAMQRGGSGEQFF.